This T cell receptor (beta chain) is from a study of control samples from healthy donors and cancer patients (dated by TCRdb to 2020 to 2022). The cysteine opens and the phenylalanine closes a CDR3 of 15 amino acids. Only CDR3 DNA is held: 45 bases, read in frame from base 1. Compared with germline, V lacks 5 bases and J lacks 7 bases; bases without a gene match: 8. CDR1 and CDR2 are drawn from the germline V gene: SGHRS, YFSETQ. Libraries were built with the immunoSEQ multiplex PCR assay. TCRdb re-hosts the immuneACCESS table, in-frame sequences only. Its copies lack some clones; in the studies checked, an unresolved V gene accounts for under half of them, and the cause for the rest is not known. The sample table contains 200,000 to 250,000 clones; only one count was recorded for roughly 94% of them. The biggest ten clones account for 1.5% of the sample. With regard to this clone: Its antigen is unknown. Base-call qualities are not available, and no considerably larger clone is one nucleotide away.

The chain uses TRBV5-1 and TRBJ2-1; TRBD1 aligns with 11 central bases. The receptor was derived from a man aged 50-60 years in good health. The sequencing input was blood. The DNA sequence reads TGCGCCAGCAGGATTAACGGACAGGGGGCGAATGAGCAGTTCTTC. This codes for CASRINGQGANEQFF.